The rows below give T cell receptor beta chains drawn from one sample of a study of Graves' ophthalmopathy and Graves' hyperthyroidism. TCRdb re-called the multiplex PCR reads through MiXCR, storing one row per CDR3 protein. Here the sample spans just over 400,000 distinct CDR3 sequences, around 20% being singletons. Input material: peripheral blood. Receptors were obtained from a woman aged 18 to 35 with stable Graves' hyperthyroidism. CDR3s include the opening cysteine and the closing phenylalanine or tryptophan. D genes are given only for firm matches.

v_call d_call cdr3_aa
TRBV28 - CAGASTVGYNSPLHF
TRBV7-8 - CASSYLASPYGYTF
TRBV2 - CASSEPQDRSGNTIYF
TRBV6-2/TRBV6-3 - CASSPWTEANYGYTF
TRBV6-5 TRBD2 CASSYSKQRGGTYEQYF
TRBV20-1 - CSARNTENYGYTF
TRBV5-1 - CASVRDTLNTGELFF
TRBV6-2/TRBV6-3 - CASMGGTSVTDTEAFF
TRBV12-3/TRBV12-4 TRBD1 CASSLGARGLGQPQHF
TRBV12-3/TRBV12-4 - CASSLYSFSTEAFF
TRBV6-2/TRBV6-3 - CASSNTYGYTF
TRBV12-3/TRBV12-4 - CASSLAAFYEQYF
TRBV11-1 TRBD2 CASSGRDYLAGRWETQYF
TRBV4-1 TRBD2 CASSQDSQNLAGRSYEQYF
TRBV3-1 - CASSPGTEGHQPQHF
TRBV5-1 - CASSLSPGLLVYEQYF
TRBV20-1 - CSATPGGVYGYTF
TRBV10-3 - CAISQDRAGEQYF